Detailed here is one TCR beta chain. What it binds is not known. This record comes from a study of T-cell memory formation after mild COVID-19. Study-level points and caveats: A balance of CD4 and CD8 characterized clones contracting day 15 to 85, whereas later expanders leaned CD4+. SARS-CoV-2 specificity of second-wave clones peaking day 37 was unconfirmed.

Germline V lookup: CDR1 MGHRA, CDR2 YSYEKL. This CDR3 is 14 amino acids long. With 3 bases removed from V and 6 bases from J, the gap between germline ends came to 14 bases. MiXCR was run by TCRdb on the 5' RACE reads, yielding one entry per CDR3 protein. The sample includes under 400,000 distinct CDR3 sequences, more than 20% of them seen just once. V is TRBV4-1 and J is TRBJ2-5; tentative D call: TRBD2 (5 bases). The clonotype originates from an adult woman who had mild COVID-19 (a few samples of this study predate the infection). Cell type and time point are not known. The sequencing input was PBMCs or a T cell subset sorted from them (not recorded which). Here the CDR3 DNA reads TGCGCCAGCAGCCAGCCTGGGCAGCGGAAGACCCAGTACTTC. It codes for CASSQPGQRKTQYF.